These 32 T cell receptor beta chains share one sample of origin, sequenced in a study of T-cell reconstitution after alpha-beta-depleted transplantation in children. Library preparation (for TCRbeta) was performed with unique molecular identifiers. TCRdb called the PCR reads again in MiXCR, with one record for every CDR3 protein. The sample records a few hundred thousand distinct CDR3 sequences, 9% to 12% being singletons. Material: PBMCs from the stem cell graft donor, obtained from the stem cell graft. The receptors stem from a human donor who donated a stem cell graft to a child with acute lymphoblastic leukemia.

This clonotype was counted only a few times. This rearrangement joins TRBV4-3 to TRBJ1-2, with D possibly matching TRBD1 (5 bases). The CDR3 has 14 amino acids. V was shortened by 0 bases and J by 4 bases, with 9 bases between the two germline ends. The germline V gene has CDR1 LGHNA and CDR2 YSLEER. DNA for the CDR3: TGCGCCAGCAGCCAAGACGACAGAACCTATGGCTACACCTTC. Protein: CASSQDDRTYGYTF.

This chain joins TRBV4-1 and TRBJ1-4; D is uncertain. Trimming took off 2 bases at V and 8 bases at J, with 15 bases between the two ends. The CDR3 is 15 residues long. Per germline, CDR1 MGHRA and CDR2 YSYEKL. The CDR3, as DNA: TGCGCCAGCAGCCAACCCAGCGGCCTAGAAGAAAAACTGTTTTTT. As protein: CASSQPSGLEEKLFF.

The V gene is TRBV5-5, the J gene TRBJ2-1; no reliable D call. The CDR3 covers 16 residues. CDR1 SGHKS and CDR2 YYEKEE come from the germline V gene (reference sequence). V was cut by 0 bases and J by 1 base, with 11 bases left in between. The CDR3 DNA follows: TGTGCCAGCAGCTTGGTCGGCACCAGATCCTACAATGAGCAGTTCTTC. This gives the protein CASSLVGTRSYNEQFF.

This clonotype has only a few counts. The chain carries TRBV7-6 and TRBJ2-6, with D hard to call. The germline V gene has CDR1 SGHVS and CDR2 FNYEAQ. Trimming pared 0 bases from V and 0 bases from J, leaving 9 bases between. This CDR3 comprises 17 residues. CDR3 nucleotides: TGTGCCAGCAGCTTAGCCAGCTCAAACTCTGGGGCCAACGTCCTGACTTTC. This translates into CASSLASSNSGANVLTF.

The chain couples TRBV28 to TRBJ2-1, with TRBD2 matching over 7 bases. CDR3 size: 15 residues. Germline lookup yields CDR1 MDHEN and CDR2 SYDVKM. The V and J ends lost 6 bases and 2 bases, in that order; junction bases with no gene match: 7. The CDR3 loop is CASRPGTTPYNEQFF. CDR3 DNA: TGTGCCAGCAGGCCCGGGACTACCCCCTACAATGAGCAGTTCTTC.

The sample holds a few counts of this clonotype. This chain links TRBV4-2 with TRBJ1-1; no firm D call. Trimming took 3 bases from V and 0 from J, leaving 11 bases between them. Germline CDR1 is LGHNA and CDR2 is YNFKEQ. The CDR3 spans 15 residues. CDR3 sequence: CASSHMAGLNTEAFF. The CDR3 DNA follows: TGTGCCAGCAGCCATATGGCCGGGCTGAACACTGAAGCTTTCTTT.

This clonotype appeared a few times. The gene calls are TRBV28 and TRBJ2-3; D perhaps matches TRBD2 (5 bases). In germline, CDR1 is MDHEN, CDR2 SYDVKM. V lost 4 bases, J lost 2 bases, and 19 bases lay in between. This CDR3 region has 17 residues. CDR3 DNA: TGTGCCAGCAGTTCTCTACTAGATCAAGCATACACAGATACGCAGTATTTT. It codes for CASSSLLDQAYTDTQYF. Supplemented by reference TRBV28 and TRBJ2-3, the full variable domain reads DVKVTQSSRYLVKRTGEKVFLECVQDMDHENMFWYRQDPGLGLRLIYFSYDVKMKEKGDIPEGYSVSREKKERFSLILESASTNQTSMYLCASSSLLDQAYTDTQYFGPGTRLTVL.

The chain joins TRBV29-1 to TRBJ2-5, with 7 bases aligning to TRBD1. The CDR3 loop spans 12 amino acids. Germline CDR1 and CDR2: SQVTM and ANQGSEA. After removal of 5 bases from V and 4 bases from J, the junction contained 4 bases not matched to a gene. CDR3 bases: TGCAGCGTTTGCACAGGGGTAGAGACCCAGTACTTC. Translation: CSVCTGVETQYF.

This chain links TRBV29-1 with TRBJ2-1, with TRBD2 matching over 7 bases. The CDR3 is made up of 14 amino acids. V trimming: 3 bases; J trimming: 4 bases; junction bases outside the gene matches: 6. Germline CDR1 reads SQVTM; CDR2 reads ANQGSEA. CDR3 DNA sequence: TGCAGCGTTGATGGGCGGGGAGGGTACAATGAGCAGTTCTTC. It translates to CSVDGRGGYNEQFF.

The J gene is TRBJ2-3, the V gene TRBV7-6; possibly TRBD2 for D (5 bases). Germline assignment: CDR1 SGHVS and CDR2 FNYEAQ. The CDR3 is made up of 17 amino acids. The V end was cut by 2 bases, the J end by 3 bases, with 18 bases between. The CDR3 is CASSLLTFGRGTDTQYF. The DNA of the CDR3 is TGTGCCAGCAGCTTACTGACTTTTGGGCGCGGGACAGATACGCAGTATTTT.

This rearrangement joins TRBV7-9 to TRBJ2-5; D tentatively fits TRBD1 or TRBD2 (5 bases each). CDR3 length: 15 residues. Trimming took off 3 bases at V and 0 bases at J, with 11 bases between the two ends. CDR1 SEHNR and CDR2 FQNEAQ come from the germline V gene (reference sequence). CDR3 in DNA: TGTGCCAGCAGCTTGAGGGTGGGGGACCAAGAGACCCAGTACTTC. This encodes CASSLRVGDQETQYF. Combining the CDR3 with reference TRBV7-9 and TRBJ2-5 gives the whole variable domain DTGVSQNPRHKITKRGQNVTFRCDPISEHNRLYWYRQTLGQGPEFLTYFQNEAQLEKSRLLSDRFSAERPKGSFSTLEIQRTEQGDSAMYLCASSLRVGDQETQYFGPGTRLLVL.

V is TRBV7-9 and J is TRBJ2-3; 10 bases agree with TRBD2. V lost 5 bases and J lost 2; bases outside the gene matches: 7. The length of the CDR3 is 16 residues. Germline V gives CDR1 SEHNR, CDR2 FQNEAQ (reference sequence). CDR3 in DNA: TGTGCCAGCAGCACTAGCGGGACTCTAAACACAGATACGCAGTATTTT. Its translation is CASSTSGTLNTDTQYF.

This clonotype turned up a few times. V is TRBV7-9 and J is TRBJ2-1; the match to TRBD2 covers 7 bases. Germline V gene sequence: CDR1 SEHNR, CDR2 FQNEAQ (reference sequence). V lost 5 bases, J lost 6 bases, and 13 bases stayed unmatched. The CDR3 is 16 amino acids. The CDR3 loop reads CASSLGAGGSSNEQFF. DNA for the CDR3: TGTGCCAGCAGCCTCGGAGCGGGCGGGAGCAGCAATGAGCAGTTCTTC.

The chain couples TRBV2 to TRBJ2-2; D is perhaps TRBD1 (5 bases). The CDR3 sequence is 17 residues long. Germline CDR1 reads SNHLY; CDR2 reads FYNNEI. Trimming removed 7 bases from V and 2 bases from J, with 20 bases in between. DNA of the CDR3: TGTGCCAGCACTAAGGACACCCAACTCCCTAACACCGGGGAGCTGTTTTTT. Its protein product is CASTKDTQLPNTGELFF.

The J gene is TRBJ2-7, the V gene TRBV2; 14 nucleotides line up with TRBD2. Germline lookup yields CDR1 SNHLY and CDR2 FYNNEI. With V trimmed by 6 bases and J by 1 base, 8 bases remained unmatched. This CDR3 is built from 17 residues. The CDR3 DNA sequence: TGTGCCAGCAGAGGGACTAGCGGGAGTTCAGAATCCTACGAGCAGTACTTC. This codes for CASRGTSGSSESYEQYF.

This chain connects TRBV9 to TRBJ2-1, with a weak D call TRBD2 (5 bases). This CDR3 has 14 residues. The V gene lost 4 bases and the J gene lost 8 bases, with 16 bases spanning the gap. Germline CDR1 and CDR2: SGDLS and YYNGEE. CDR3 in amino acids: CASSPRTGYDEQFF. CDR3 sequence (DNA): TGTGCCAGCAGCCCTCGGACTGGGTACGATGAGCAGTTCTTC. The variable domain in full, with the rest retrieved from reference TRBV9 and TRBJ2-1, is DSGVTQTPKHLITATGQRVTLRCSPRSGDLSVYWYQQSLDQGLQFLIQYYNGEERAKGNILERFSAQQFPDLHSELNLSSLELGDSALYFCASSPRTGYDEQFFGPGTRLTVL.

V gene TRBV7-2 combines with J gene TRBJ1-5; no clear D gene. Per the germline V gene, CDR1 is SGHTA and CDR2 is FQGNSA. The CDR3 spans 13 residues. V was shortened by 1 base and J by 4 bases, with 5 bases between the two germline ends. CDR3: CASSLVQNQPQHF. The DNA of the CDR3 is TGTGCCAGCAGCTTAGTACAGAATCAGCCCCAGCATTTT.

The gene calls are TRBV15 and TRBJ2-6; TRBD1 aligns across 7 bases. Germline assignment: CDR1 LNHNV and CDR2 YYDKDF (reference sequence). The CDR3 covers 16 residues. V dropped 0 bases and J dropped 2; count of bases not matched to a gene: 1. CDR3 in amino acids: CATSREQGTGANVLTF. The DNA of the CDR3 is TGTGCCACCAGCAGAGAACAGGGGACTGGGGCCAACGTCCTGACTTTC.

J is TRBJ2-3 and V is TRBV4-3, with 12 nucleotides matching TRBD2. From germline, CDR1 is LGHNA and CDR2 YSLEER. This CDR3 contains 16 residues. With V trimmed by 4 bases and J by 2 bases, 4 bases remained unmatched. Here the CDR3 DNA reads TGCGCCAGCAGCCCCGGGACTAGCGGGCACACAGATACGCAGTATTTT. Encoded protein: CASSPGTSGHTDTQYF.

This clonotype was picked up a small number of times. CDR3 in amino acids: CASSFGLVTFF. The CDR3, as DNA: TGTGCCAGCAGCTTTGGTTTGGTAACTTTCTTT. This sequence joins TRBV5-8 and TRBJ1-1; D remains unclear. Germline V gene sequence: CDR1 SGHTS, CDR2 YDEGEE. This CDR3 comprises 11 residues. V lost 2 bases and J lost 12, with 11 bases in between.

The chain's CDR3 is CASSFRRGFTGELFF. CDR3 sequence (DNA): TGTGCCAGCAGCTTTAGAAGGGGATTCACCGGGGAGCTGTTTTTT. The chain employs TRBV7-2 and TRBJ2-2; maybe TRBD1 (5 bases). Deletions cut 3 bases from V and 4 bases from J, with 12 bases between. This CDR3 spans 15 amino acids. Germline CDR1 and CDR2: SGHTA and FQGNSA.

This clonotype was detected only a few times. The V call is TRBV5-4, the J call TRBJ2-7, with D possibly TRBD2 on 5 matching bases. Germline assignment: CDR1 SGHNT and CDR2 YYREEE (reference sequence). Trimming removed 9 bases from V and 2 bases from J, with 15 bases in between. The CDR3 has 13 residues. The CDR3 here is CAIPGFAPYEQYF. For the CDR3, the DNA is TGTGCCATACCGGGGTTTGCCCCCTACGAGCAGTACTTC.

The rearrangement uses TRBV12-3 or TRBV12-4 and TRBJ2-3, with 9 bases that match TRBD2. The CDR3 covers 14 residues. V trimming: 7 bases; J trimming: 4 bases; junction bases outside the gene matches: 6. CDR3 region: CASTRIAGADTQYF. The DNA of the CDR3 is TGTGCCAGCACCAGAATAGCGGGAGCAGATACGCAGTATTTT.

This clonotype was counted a few times. V and J are TRBV12-3 or TRBV12-4 and TRBJ2-2, with D possibly TRBD2 on 6 matching bases. The CDR3 is made up of 17 amino acids. V lost 6 bases and J lost 0, with 17 bases in between. The CDR3 nucleotides read TGTGCCAGCAGCCATACCGGGGGAACCTCGAACACCGGGGAGCTGTTTTTT. The encoded protein is CASSHTGGTSNTGELFF.

A few counts support this clonotype. This chain links TRBV20-1 with TRBJ2-7, with 9 bases matching TRBD2. This CDR3 contains 15 residues. From germline, CDR1 is DFQATT and CDR2 SNEGSKA (reference sequence). V shed 5 bases and J 0 bases; nucleotides not matched to a gene: 8. CDR3 bases: TGCAGTGCTCCATCCATAGCGGGGGTCTCCTACGAGCAGTACTTC. Amino acid sequence: CSAPSIAGVSYEQYF.

This clonotype was observed at least ten times. J is TRBJ2-3 and V is TRBV3-1, with 7 bases matching TRBD2. With V trimmed by 1 base and J by 5 bases, 9 bases remained unmatched. The CDR3 sequence is 16 residues long. Germline CDR1 reads LGHDT; CDR2 reads YNNKEL (reference sequence). The CDR3 sequence: CASSQGWTGGLDTQYF. For the CDR3, the DNA is TGTGCCAGCAGCCAAGGGTGGACGGGAGGACTAGATACGCAGTATTTT.

This clonotype was detected a few times. V and J are TRBV20-1 and TRBJ2-3, with D tentatively TRBD1 (5 bases). The germline CDR1 and CDR2 sequences are DFQATT and SNEGSKA (reference sequence). The CDR3 has 16 residues. The V end was cut by 1 base, the J end by 1 base, with 15 bases between. CDR3 amino acids: CSARVLVGRRTDTQYF. The CDR3 DNA follows: TGCAGTGCTAGAGTATTAGTGGGGCGGCGCACAGATACGCAGTATTTT.

This clonotype was counted a few times. The chain's CDR3 is CASSQDLNEFYEQYF. The DNA of the CDR3 is TGCGCCAGCAGCCAAGATCTCAACGAGTTCTACGAGCAGTACTTC. The J gene is TRBJ2-7, the V gene TRBV4-1, with no clear D. From germline, CDR1 is MGHRA and CDR2 YSYEKL. The CDR3 has 15 residues. V dropped 0 bases and J dropped 3 bases, with 12 bases sitting between them.

The rearrangement uses TRBV20-1 and TRBJ2-7; TRBD1 agrees at 10 bases. Looked up from germline, CDR1 is DFQATT and CDR2 is SNEGSKA (reference sequence). CDR3 size: 15 residues. J was trimmed by 2 bases and V by 3 bases; bases with no gene match: 7. CDR3 nucleotides: TGCAGTGCTAGGAAGTCGGGACAGGGGACCTACGAGCAGTACTTC. Amino acids: CSARKSGQGTYEQYF.

The chain joins TRBV20-1 to TRBJ2-3; the match to TRBD2 covers 7 bases. The CDR3 length is 15 residues. CDR1 and CDR2 from the germline V gene are DFQATT and SNEGSKA (reference sequence). The V gene end was trimmed by 6 bases and the J gene end by 2 bases; junction bases not matched to a gene: 11. The CDR3, as DNA: TGCAGTGCCAACGGCGGGAGAGGGACCACAGATACGCAGTATTTT. Protein product: CSANGGRGTTDTQYF.

In its sample, this clonotype was seen a few times. V usage is TRBV4-3 and J usage is TRBJ2-4, with a tentative D call TRBD2 (5 bases). Germline loops: CDR1 LGHNA, CDR2 YSLEER. CDR3 length equals 16 residues. V was pared by 0 bases and J by 6 bases, with 15 bases between. The CDR3 loop reads CASSQDWAGSRNIQYF. CDR3 bases: TGCGCCAGCAGCCAAGATTGGGCGGGCAGTCGAAACATTCAGTACTTC.

The chain has TRBV28 and TRBJ2-1; 13 bases match TRBD2. The CDR3 is made up of 15 amino acids. CDR1 and CDR2 (germline): MDHEN, SYDVKM. V lost 2 bases and J lost 12; bases outside the gene matches: 7. CDR3 protein: CASSLGPRLAGGQFF. The CDR3 DNA reads TGTGCCAGCAGTTTAGGACCGCGACTAGCGGGAGGGCAGTTCTTC.